Listed below are T cell receptor beta chains from one sample, sequenced in a study of OX40 agonist ivuxolimab in advanced cancers. Sequencing was performed with immunoSEQ multiplex PCR; in TCRdb, only in-frame clones are kept and a portion is missing. The sample contains about 23,000 clones, approximately 80% of which appear only once. The sequencing here drew on CD4+ or CD8+ T cells sorted from blood, taken in a trial of the OX40 agonist ivuxolimab. These receptors were collected from an adult with an advanced solid tumor such as melanoma, head and neck, liver or kidney cancer. Both conserved end residues are part of each CDR3. Each record gives: J gene, D gene, V gene, clone size, CDR3 DNA, CDR3 protein. A D gene is named only where the DNA matches it firmly. Some rows mark clone size as missing; the rest say once, few, many or name a class of expanded clone.

J: TRBJ1-3; D: .; V: TRBV5-8; size: .; DNA: TGTGCCAGCAGCTTGGATACCGAATGGGACTCTGGAAACACCATATATTTT; CDR3: CASSLDTEWDSGNTIYF
J: TRBJ1-2; D: TRBD1; V: TRBV5-8; size: .; DNA: TGTGCCAGCAGCTTCTCGTGGTCCAGGACAGGGGGCCTTGGCTACACCTTC; CDR3: CASSFSWSRTGGLGYTF
J: TRBJ2-3; D: .; V: TRBV7-3; size: .; DNA: TGTGCCAGCAGCCCCCGTTTCGCCGGGGGCATGCCAGATACGCAGTATTTT; CDR3: CASSPRFAGGMPDTQYF
J: TRBJ1-2; D: TRBD1; V: TRBV29-1; size: .; DNA: TGCAGCGTAGGACAGGGTGAAAGGGACTATGGCTACACCTTC; CDR3: CSVGQGERDYGYTF
J: TRBJ1-6; D: .; V: TRBV7-2; size: .; DNA: TGTGCCAGCAGCCCCTCAGACAGTCAAAATTCACCCCTCCACTTT; CDR3: CASSPSDSQNSPLHF
J: TRBJ2-7; D: .; V: TRBV9; size: .; DNA: TGTGCCAGCAGCGTAGGGTCGGGGGCGAAAGGCTACGAGCAGTACTTC; CDR3: CASSVGSGAKGYEQYF
J: TRBJ2-5; D: .; V: TRBV2; size: .; DNA: TGTGCCAGCAGTGAATCCCCTTCGATGGAAGAGACCCAGTACTTC; CDR3: CASSESPSMEETQYF
J: TRBJ2-3; D: .; V: TRBV27; size: .; DNA: TGTGCCAGCAGTTCTACCTTGACTAGGCCCGGGACAGATACGCAGTATTTT; CDR3: CASSSTLTRPGTDTQYF
J: TRBJ2-4; D: .; V: TRBV14; size: .; DNA: TGTGCCAGCAGCCAATTGGGGGGACGGGCCAAAAACATTCAGTACTTC; CDR3: CASSQLGGRAKNIQYF
J: TRBJ1-2; D: .; V: TRBV12-5; size: .; DNA: TGTGCTAGTGTACCCCGAGACGGCAGGGGCGCATACTATGGCTACACCTTC; CDR3: CASVPRDGRGAYYGYTF
J: TRBJ2-2; D: .; V: TRBV19; size: medium-sized; DNA: TGTGCCAGTAGTATTGGGGCGGGCACCGGGGAGCTGTTTTTT; CDR3: CASSIGAGTGELFF
J: TRBJ2-7; D: TRBD1; V: TRBV5-1; size: .; DNA: TGCGCCAGCAGCGTAGACAGGGACCTCTCCTACGAGCAGTACTTC; CDR3: CASSVDRDLSYEQYF
J: TRBJ1-2; D: .; V: TRBV29-1; size: once; DNA: TGCAGCGTCGAACTAGTTGGACGTGGCTACACCTTC; CDR3: CSVELVGRGYTF
J: TRBJ2-7; D: .; V: TRBV7-2; size: .; DNA: TGTGCCAGCAGCTTAATGACAGTACCCGTAAGCGAGCAGTACTTC; CDR3: CASSLMTVPVSEQYF
J: TRBJ2-7; D: .; V: TRBV5-4; size: .; DNA: TGTGCCAGCAGCTTTGACAGGAGCTCCTACGAGCAGTACTTC; CDR3: CASSFDRSSYEQYF
J: TRBJ2-7; D: .; V: TRBV19; size: few; DNA: TGTGCCAGTAAGTCAGTTCTTGACTACGAGCAGTACTTC; CDR3: CASKSVLDYEQYF
J: TRBJ1-6; D: .; V: TRBV5-6; size: .; DNA: TGTGCCAGCAGCTTGGTACCTCATTCACCCCTCCACTTT; CDR3: CASSLVPHSPLHF
J: TRBJ2-5; D: .; V: TRBV7-2; size: .; DNA: TGTGCCAGCAGCCTAGGCGGGGTCAGGGCGTCTCAGTACTTC; CDR3: CASSLGGVRASQYF
J: TRBJ2-7; D: TRBD1; V: TRBV9; size: .; DNA: TGTGCCAGCAGCGGATCCGGGACAGGAGTCTACGAGCAGTACTTC; CDR3: CASSGSGTGVYEQYF
J: TRBJ2-4; D: .; V: TRBV7-2; size: .; DNA: TGTGCCAGCAGCCGGGGCGGGAAAAACATTCAGTACTTC; CDR3: CASSRGGKNIQYF
J: TRBJ2-7; D: TRBD1; V: TRBV5-1; size: .; DNA: TGCGCCAGCAGCCCGAGGACAGGGCACCCGGGCGAGCAGTACTTC; CDR3: CASSPRTGHPGEQYF
J: TRBJ1-1; D: .; V: TRBV7-9; size: .; DNA: TGTGCCAGCAGCTCGCCCGGGGTTGACACTGAAGCTTTCTTT; CDR3: CASSSPGVDTEAFF
J: TRBJ2-2; D: TRBD1; V: TRBV6-5; size: .; DNA: TGTGCCATTTCCCCCGGGACAGCGAACACCGGGGAGCTGTTTTTT; CDR3: CAISPGTANTGELFF
J: TRBJ2-5; D: TRBD1; V: TRBV5-4; size: .; DNA: TGTGCCAGCAGCTTGATATCGGACAGGGCAAAGACCCAGTACTTC; CDR3: CASSLISDRAKTQYF
J: TRBJ2-7; D: .; V: TRBV4-3; size: .; DNA: TGCGCCAGCAGCCAAGAGCGCCTTCCTGCGGGTTCCTACGAGCAGTACTTC; CDR3: CASSQERLPAGSYEQYF
J: TRBJ1-1; D: .; V: TRBV6-6; size: .; DNA: TGTGCCAGCAAGACAGACGTGAACACTGAAGCTTTCTTT; CDR3: CASKTDVNTEAFF
J: TRBJ2-5; D: TRBD2; V: TRBV7-9; size: .; DNA: TGTGCCAGCAGCTTGCTAGCGGGGGAGAGACAAGAGACCCAGTACTTC; CDR3: CASSLLAGERQETQYF
J: TRBJ2-7; D: TRBD2; V: TRBV27; size: .; DNA: TGTGCCAGCACCACTAGCGGGGGGGCTGGCGAGCAGTACTTC; CDR3: CASTTSGGAGEQYF
J: TRBJ2-5; D: .; V: TRBV7-6; size: .; DNA: TGTGCCAGCAGCTTCTTGCGGCTAAAGCAAGAGACCCAGTACTTC; CDR3: CASSFLRLKQETQYF
J: TRBJ1-1; D: .; V: TRBV7-9; size: .; DNA: TGTGCCAGCAGCTCCCTGGACGTTCCGAACACTGAAGCTTTCTTT; CDR3: CASSSLDVPNTEAFF
J: TRBJ2-5; D: TRBD2; V: TRBV5-6; size: .; DNA: TGTGCCAGCAGCTCCGGGACTACCGTAATGGAGACCCAGTACTTC; CDR3: CASSSGTTVMETQYF
J: TRBJ2-3; D: .; V: TRBV9; size: .; DNA: TGTGCCAGCAGCGTAAGTGGGGGCGGGGTAGATACGCAGTATTTT; CDR3: CASSVSGGGVDTQYF
J: TRBJ1-2; D: TRBD1; V: TRBV18; size: medium-sized; DNA: TGTGCCAGCTCACCTTCACCCGGGACAGGAAATATAAAAGCGGATGGCTACACCTTC; CDR3: CASSPSPGTGNIKADGYTF
J: TRBJ1-2; D: TRBD1; V: TRBV6-1; size: few; DNA: TGTGCCAGCAGTGGCGACAGGGGGGGCTATGGCTACACCTTC; CDR3: CASSGDRGGYGYTF
J: TRBJ1-2; D: TRBD1; V: TRBV15; size: .; DNA: TGTGCCACCAGCAGTACAGGGGTGTATGGCTACACCTTC; CDR3: CATSSTGVYGYTF
J: TRBJ1-4; D: TRBD1; V: TRBV4-1; size: few; DNA: TGCGCCAGCAGCCAGCTGACAGGGGGTAATGAAAAACTGTTTTTT; CDR3: CASSQLTGGNEKLFF
J: TRBJ2-7; D: .; V: TRBV13; size: .; DNA: TGTGCCAGCAGCTTAAAAGGAGCCTACGAGCAGTACTTC; CDR3: CASSLKGAYEQYF
J: TRBJ2-3; D: TRBD2; V: TRBV11-2; size: once; DNA: TGTGCCAGCAGCTTATTCTCGGGACTATCTAGCACAGATACGCAGTATTTT; CDR3: CASSLFSGLSSTDTQYF
J: TRBJ2-7; D: .; V: TRBV14; size: .; DNA: TGTGCCAGCAGCCAAGAAATCTCCTACGAGCAGTACTTC; CDR3: CASSQEISYEQYF
J: TRBJ2-5; D: .; V: TRBV2; size: .; DNA: TGTGCCAGCCGAGGGGTAGTGGGCCAAGAGACCCAGTACTTC; CDR3: CASRGVVGQETQYF
J: TRBJ2-7; D: TRBD1; V: TRBV5-1; size: .; DNA: TGCGCCAGCAGCGGGGGTCCGGGACAGGCTTCCTACGAGCAGTACTTC; CDR3: CASSGGPGQASYEQYF
J: TRBJ1-4; D: .; V: TRBV25-1; size: .; DNA: TGTGCCAGCGGGGGACCTGAAAAACTGTTTTTT; CDR3: CASGGPEKLFF
J: TRBJ2-7; D: .; V: TRBV5-6; size: .; DNA: TGTGCCAGCAGCTTTATATCACAAAGCTCCTACGAGCAGTACTTC; CDR3: CASSFISQSSYEQYF
J: TRBJ1-2; D: .; V: TRBV9; size: .; DNA: TGTGCCAGCAGCGGTACCTCAGGGGCTGGAGAGTATGGCTACACCTTC; CDR3: CASSGTSGAGEYGYTF
J: TRBJ1-5; D: .; V: TRBV6-6; size: once; DNA: TGTGCCAGCGGTAGAGGGTACAATCAGCCCCAGCATTTT; CDR3: CASGRGYNQPQHF
J: TRBJ2-7; D: TRBD1; V: TRBV29-1; size: .; DNA: TGCAGCGTGCGGGACAGGGCGGCCCACGAGCAGTACTTC; CDR3: CSVRDRAAHEQYF
J: TRBJ2-2; D: TRBD1; V: TRBV2; size: .; DNA: TGTGCCGTATTGGGGACAGGAGGTGGGACCGGGGAGCTGTTTTTT; CDR3: CAVLGTGGGTGELFF
J: TRBJ2-4; D: .; V: TRBV27; size: .; DNA: TGTGCCAGCAGTTTTGGGGGGCCCAAAAACATTCAGTACTTC; CDR3: CASSFGGPKNIQYF